This TCR beta chain originates from a study of beta chain features in type 1 diabetes. About the research overall: Sorted cells numbering 107,917,701 were examined across all samples.

One heparinised draw, averaging around 120 mL, was taken per donor. Sorting gave populations that all exceeded 95% purity. Study findings and constraints: Sampled from patients, naive, central memory and Treg TCRB repertoires appeared more similar than those sampled from healthy donors.

Turning to this clone: The target antigen is unknown.

Germline trimming cut 0 bases from V and 0 bases from J; bases unmatched to any gene: 0. Germline V gene data show CDR1 as SGHRS and CDR2 as YFSETQ. The CDR3 loop spans 16 amino acids. Every isolated RNA sample was fully reverse transcribed, so sequencing captured expressed TCRB transcripts. Assay used: immunoSEQ multiplex PCR; TCRdb lists only in-frame clones, some missing. The repertoire has more than 300,000 clones, around 12% of them found once; the top ten carry approximately 0.015%. Sequencing was carried out using naive CD4+ T cells from blood. The rearrangement uses TRBV5-1 and TRBJ2-7; TRBD2 matches at 13 bases. The sequence derives from a man aged 18 to 29 in good health. CDR3 DNA sequence: TGCGCCAGCAGCTTGGGGACTAGCGGGAGCTCCTACGAGCAGTACTTC. Translation gives CASSLGTSGSSYEQYF.